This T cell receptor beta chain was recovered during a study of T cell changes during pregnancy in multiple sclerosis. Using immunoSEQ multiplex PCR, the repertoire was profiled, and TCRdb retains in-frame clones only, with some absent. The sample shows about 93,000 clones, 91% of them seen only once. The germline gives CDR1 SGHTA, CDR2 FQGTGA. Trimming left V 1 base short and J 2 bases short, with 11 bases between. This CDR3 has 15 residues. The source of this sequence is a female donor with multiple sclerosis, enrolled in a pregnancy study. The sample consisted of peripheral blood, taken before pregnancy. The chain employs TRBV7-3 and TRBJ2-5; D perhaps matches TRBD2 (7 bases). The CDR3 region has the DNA TGTGCCAGCAGCTTAAACGGGGGGCAACAAGAGACCCAGTACTTC. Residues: CASSLNGGQQETQYF.